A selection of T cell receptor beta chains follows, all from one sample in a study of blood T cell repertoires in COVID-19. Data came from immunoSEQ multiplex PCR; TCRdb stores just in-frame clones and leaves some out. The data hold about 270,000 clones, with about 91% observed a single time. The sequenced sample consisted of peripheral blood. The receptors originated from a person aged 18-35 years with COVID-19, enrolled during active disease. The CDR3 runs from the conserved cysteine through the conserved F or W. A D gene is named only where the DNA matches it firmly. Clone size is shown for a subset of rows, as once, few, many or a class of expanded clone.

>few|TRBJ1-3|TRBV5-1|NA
TGCGCCAGCAGCTTGGCGGGGGGCGCTGGAAACACCATATATTTT
CASSLAGGAGNTIYF
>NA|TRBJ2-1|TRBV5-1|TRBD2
TGCGCCAGCAGCTTGGGGCTAGCGGGTCTCTACAATGAGCAGTTCTTC
CASSLGLAGLYNEQFF
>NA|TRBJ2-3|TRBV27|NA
TGTGCCAGCAGCCCCCGGAGCCCCCGGACGCAGTATTTT
CASSPRSPRTQYF
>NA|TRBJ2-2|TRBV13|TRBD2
TGTGCCAGCAGCTTGCTAGCGGGAAGGGACACCGGGGAGCTGTTTTTT
CASSLLAGRDTGELFF
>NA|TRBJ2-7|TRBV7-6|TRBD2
TGTGCCAGCAGCTTAGCGCTAGCGGGAGGGTACGAGCAGTACTTC
CASSLALAGGYEQYF
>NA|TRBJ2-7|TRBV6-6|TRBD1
TGTGCCAGCGGCTCAGGGGGCTCCTACGAGCAGTACTTC
CASGSGGSYEQYF
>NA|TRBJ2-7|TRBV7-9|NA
TGTGCCAGCAGCTCAAGCCGAGAGCCTTACGAGCAGTACTTC
CASSSSREPYEQYF
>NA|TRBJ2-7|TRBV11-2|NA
TGTGCCAGCAGTTCAACCTACGAGCAGTACTTC
CASSSTYEQYF
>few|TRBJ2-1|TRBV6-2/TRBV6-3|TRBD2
TGTGCCAGCAGTTACCCCGATCCCGGGACTAGCTTGGCCAATGAGCAGTTCTTC
CASSYPDPGTSLANEQFF
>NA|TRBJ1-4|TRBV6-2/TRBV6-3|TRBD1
TGTGCCAGCAGCCGCGCCGGAGGGACAGGGTGGAGGGCAACTAATGAAAAACTGTTTTTT
CASSRAGGTGWRATNEKLFF
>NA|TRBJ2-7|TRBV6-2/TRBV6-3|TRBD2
TGTGCCAGCAGTTATAACTGGCGGGAGGGAACCTACGAGCAGTACTTC
CASSYNWREGTYEQYF
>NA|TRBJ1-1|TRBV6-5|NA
TGTGCCAGCAGTCTGACATACACTGAAGCTTTCTTT
CASSLTYTEAFF
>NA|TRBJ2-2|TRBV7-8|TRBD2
TGTGCCAGCAGCTTAACACGCGGGAGGGGGGGCACCGGGGAGCTGTTTTTT
CASSLTRGRGGTGELFF
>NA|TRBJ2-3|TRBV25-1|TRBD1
TGTGCCAGCAGTGAAGAACAGGGGTCGAAGTTTAGCACAGATACGCAGTATTTT
CASSEEQGSKFSTDTQYF
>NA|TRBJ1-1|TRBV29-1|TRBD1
TGCAGCGTCCGAGGACAGGGGAACACTGAAGCTTTCTTT
CSVRGQGNTEAFF
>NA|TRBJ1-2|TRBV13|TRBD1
TGTGCCAGCAGCCTGGGACAGGACAACTATGGCTACACCTTC
CASSLGQDNYGYTF
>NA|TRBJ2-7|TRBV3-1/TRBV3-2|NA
TGTGCCAGCAGCCAACGCCAAGCGTCCTTTTTCGAGCAGTACTTC
CASSQRQASFFEQYF
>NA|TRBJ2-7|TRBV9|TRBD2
TGTGCCAGCAGCGGATCGGAAAACTGGGGGGGGACCTACGAGCAGTACTTC
CASSGSENWGGTYEQYF
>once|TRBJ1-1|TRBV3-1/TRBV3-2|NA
TGTGCCAGCAGCCAGGTACTTACAGGGTTGGCTTTCTTT
CASSQVLTGLAFF
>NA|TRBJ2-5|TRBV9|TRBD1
TGTGCCAGCAGCGCTGGGGACAGCCAAGAGACCCAGTACTTC
CASSAGDSQETQYF
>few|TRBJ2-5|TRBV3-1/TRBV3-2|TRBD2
TGTGCCAGCAGCCAAGATTGGAGACTAGCCGGCGAGACCCAGTACTTC
CASSQDWRLAGETQYF
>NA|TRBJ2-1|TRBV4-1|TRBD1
TGCGCCAGCACTAAAGGGGCAGGGGGCTACAATGAGCAGTTCTTC
CASTKGAGGYNEQFF
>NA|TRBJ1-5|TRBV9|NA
TGTGCCAGCAGCGTAGCTACGAATCAGCCCCAGCATTTT
CASSVATNQPQHF
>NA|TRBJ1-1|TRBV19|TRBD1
TGTGCCAGTACCGACAGGGAGAACACTGAAGCTTTCTTT
CASTDRENTEAFF
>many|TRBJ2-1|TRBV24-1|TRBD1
TGTGCCACCAGTGTCCTCGCCCGGGACAGGGGGACTCATGAGCAGTTCTTC
CATSVLARDRGTHEQFF
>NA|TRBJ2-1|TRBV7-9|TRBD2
TGTGCCAGCAGCTCGACTCGAATCGGGACTAGCAGATTCAATGAGCAGTTCTTC
CASSSTRIGTSRFNEQFF
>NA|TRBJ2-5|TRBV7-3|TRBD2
TGTGCCAGCAGCGCGGGACTAGCGGAGACCCAGTACTTC
CASSAGLAETQYF
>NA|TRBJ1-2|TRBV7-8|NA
TGTGCCAGCAGCCTGTACAATCGGAGTCGGCCTGGCTACACCTTC
CASSLYNRSRPGYTF
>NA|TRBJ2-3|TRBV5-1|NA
TGCGCCAGCAGTCCCAGTGTAGATACGCAGTATTTT
CASSPSVDTQYF
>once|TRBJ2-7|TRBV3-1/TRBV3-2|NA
TGTGCCAGCAGCCACGGAAGGGGCGAGCAGTACTTC
CASSHGRGEQYF
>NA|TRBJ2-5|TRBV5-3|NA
TGTGCCAGAAGCTTGAGACGGAGAGAGACCCAGTACTTC
CARSLRRRETQYF
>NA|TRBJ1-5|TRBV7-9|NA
TGTGCCAGCAGCTTAAACCAGGGTTGGGACACTATCAGAGATCAGCCCCAGCATTTT
CASSLNQGWDTIRDQPQHF
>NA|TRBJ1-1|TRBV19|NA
TGTGCCAGTAAGGGAGTAGGAGCAGGACTGGAAGCTTTCTTT
CASKGVGAGLEAFF
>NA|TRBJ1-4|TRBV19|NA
TGTGCCAGTAGTCCGGGACAAAGTAATGAAAAACTGTTTTTT
CASSPGQSNEKLFF
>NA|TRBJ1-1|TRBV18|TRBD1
TGTGCCAGCTCACTTCGACAGGGGAACACTGAAGCTTTCTTT
CASSLRQGNTEAFF
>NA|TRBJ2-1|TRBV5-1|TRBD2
TGCGCCAGCAGCTTGATTAGCGGGCCATACAATGAGCAGTTCTTC
CASSLISGPYNEQFF
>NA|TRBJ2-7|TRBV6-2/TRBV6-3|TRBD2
TGTGCCAGCAGTTACTCAAGTGATGCGGGAGCCCCCTTAGGAGAAGAGCAGTACTTC
CASSYSSDAGAPLGEEQYF
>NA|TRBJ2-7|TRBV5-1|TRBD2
TGCGCCAGCAGCCCCGGACTAGCGGGTGCCGCGTACGAGCAGTACTTC
CASSPGLAGAAYEQYF
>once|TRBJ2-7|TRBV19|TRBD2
TGTGCCAGTTCTCAACGTAGCGGGAGACAGTACTTC
CASSQRSGRQYF
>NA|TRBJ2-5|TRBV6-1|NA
TGTGCCAGCAGTGAAGCGGCATCCTCCGGGGAGACCCAGTACTTC
CASSEAASSGETQYF
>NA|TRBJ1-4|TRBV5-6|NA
NA
CASSFGQGARSFF
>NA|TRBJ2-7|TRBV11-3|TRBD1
TGTGCCAGCAGCTTGACAGGGGGCTACGAGCAGTACTTC
CASSLTGGYEQYF
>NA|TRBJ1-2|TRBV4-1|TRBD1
TGCGCCAGCAGCCAGGAGGGGGCCCCCCCCGTTCGCTATGGCTACACCTTC
CASSQEGAPPVRYGYTF
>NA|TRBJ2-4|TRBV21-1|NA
TGTGCCAGCAGCAAAATAGCGGGAGGCGAAAACATTCAGTACTTC
CASSKIAGGENIQYF